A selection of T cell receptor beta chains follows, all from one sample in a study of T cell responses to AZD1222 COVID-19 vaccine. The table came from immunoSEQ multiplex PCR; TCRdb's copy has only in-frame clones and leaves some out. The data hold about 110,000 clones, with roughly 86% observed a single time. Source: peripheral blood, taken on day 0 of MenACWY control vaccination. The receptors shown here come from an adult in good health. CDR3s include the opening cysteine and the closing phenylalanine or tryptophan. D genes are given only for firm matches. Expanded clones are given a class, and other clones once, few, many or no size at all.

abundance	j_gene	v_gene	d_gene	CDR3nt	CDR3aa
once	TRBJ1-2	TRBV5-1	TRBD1	TGCGCCAGCAGCCCTCGGGAGGGGGCGTTCGGGAACTATGGCTACACCTTC	CASSPREGAFGNYGYTF
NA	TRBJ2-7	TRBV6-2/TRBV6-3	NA	TGTGCCAGCAGCCCCTACCCCAGCTCCTACGAGCAGTACTTC	CASSPYPSSYEQYF
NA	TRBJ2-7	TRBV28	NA	TGTGCCAGCAGTTTTAACGGCCCCTACGAGCAGTACTTC	CASSFNGPYEQYF
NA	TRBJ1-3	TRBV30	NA	TGTGCCTGGAGGGGGGATAGGTCTGGAAACACCATATATTTT	CAWRGDRSGNTIYF
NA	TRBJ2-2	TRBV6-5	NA	TGTGCCAGCAGTTCCGGGACAACGAGCACCGGGGAGCTGTTTTTT	CASSSGTTSTGELFF
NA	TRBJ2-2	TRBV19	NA	TGTGCCAGTAGTCCGGGACATATGAACACCGGGGAGCTGTTTTTT	CASSPGHMNTGELFF
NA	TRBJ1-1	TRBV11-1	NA	TGTGCCAGCAGCTTAGAGGGAGGCAACACTGAAGCTTTCTTT	CASSLEGGNTEAFF
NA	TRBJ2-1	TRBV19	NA	TGTGCCAGTAGTACTGAGGCTCAGTTCCTGGGCTACAATGAGCAGTTCTTC	CASSTEAQFLGYNEQFF
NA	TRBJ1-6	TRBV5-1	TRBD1	TGCGCCAGCAGCTTAGGGACAGGGAATTCACCCCTCCACTTT	CASSLGTGNSPLHF
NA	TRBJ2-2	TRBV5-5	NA	TGTGCCAGCAGCTTGGCAGGGATGAGCACCGGGGAGCTGTTTTTT	CASSLAGMSTGELFF
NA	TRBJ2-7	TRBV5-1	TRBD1	TGCGCCAGCAGCTTGATAGACAGGGGCCACGAGCAGTACTTC	CASSLIDRGHEQYF
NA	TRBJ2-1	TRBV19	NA	TGTGCCAGGCCGGTGTCATACAGGGTGATCAATGAGCAGTTCTTC	CARPVSYRVINEQFF
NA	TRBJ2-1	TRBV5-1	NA	TGCGCCAGCAGCTTGAGTAGCCCTGGTGCCAATGAGCAGTTCTTC	CASSLSSPGANEQFF
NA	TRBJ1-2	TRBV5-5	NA	TGTGCCAGCAGATTAGGGGTGGGCTACACCTTC	CASRLGVGYTF
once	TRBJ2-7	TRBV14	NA	TGTGCCAGCAGCCAAGATAGTGAGCGATTTCGGGGACGGTACTTC	CASSQDSERFRGRYF
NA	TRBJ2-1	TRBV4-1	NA	TGCGCCAGCAGCCGGGCGCTAGGGGGGGTTTCTTACAATGAGCAGTTCTTC	CASSRALGGVSYNEQFF
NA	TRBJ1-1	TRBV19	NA	TGTGCCAGTAGTATAGGTCGGAGTGAAGCTTTCTTT	CASSIGRSEAFF
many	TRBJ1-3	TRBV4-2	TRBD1	TGTGCCAGCAGCCCACGACAGGGGGCTGGAAACACCATATATTTT	CASSPRQGAGNTIYF
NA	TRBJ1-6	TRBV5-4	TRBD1	TGTGCCAGCAGCCCACCGCGGGACAGGGGAAATTCACCCCTCCACTTT	CASSPPRDRGNSPLHF